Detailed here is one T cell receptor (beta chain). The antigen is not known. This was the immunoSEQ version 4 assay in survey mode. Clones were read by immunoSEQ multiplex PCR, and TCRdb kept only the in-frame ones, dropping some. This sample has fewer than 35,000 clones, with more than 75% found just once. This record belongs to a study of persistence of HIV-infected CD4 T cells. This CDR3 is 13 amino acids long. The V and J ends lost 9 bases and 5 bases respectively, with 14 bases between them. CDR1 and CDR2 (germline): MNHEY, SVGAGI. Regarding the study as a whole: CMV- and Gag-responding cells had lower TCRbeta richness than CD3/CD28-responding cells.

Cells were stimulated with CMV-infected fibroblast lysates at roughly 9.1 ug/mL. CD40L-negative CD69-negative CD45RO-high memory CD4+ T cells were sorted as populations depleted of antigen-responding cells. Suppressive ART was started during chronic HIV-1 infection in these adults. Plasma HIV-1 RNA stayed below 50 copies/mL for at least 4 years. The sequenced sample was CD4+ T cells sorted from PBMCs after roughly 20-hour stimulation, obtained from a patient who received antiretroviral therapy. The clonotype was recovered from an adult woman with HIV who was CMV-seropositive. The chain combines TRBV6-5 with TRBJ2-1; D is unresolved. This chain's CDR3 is CARLEPSHNEQFF. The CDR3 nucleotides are TGTGCCAGGCTTGAGCCATCCCACAATGAGCAGTTCTTC.